The rows below give T cell receptor beta chains drawn from one sample of a study of blood T cell repertoires in COVID-19. The method was immunoSEQ multiplex PCR; TCRdb's version includes in-frame clones alone and lacks a portion of them. The sample has around 400,000 clones; just under 90% are singletons. Sequenced material: PBMCs or T cells enriched from blood (not recorded which). These receptors all stem from a woman between 25 and 40 years old who had recovered from COVID-19. Each CDR3 is given with its conserved first and last residue. The D gene is left open where the match is weak. Expanded clones are given a class, and other clones once, few, many or no size at all.

TRBJ1-2	TRBD1	TRBV6-1	NA	TGTGCCAGCAGTGACCTGACAGGGAACTATGGCTACACCTTC	CASSDLTGNYGYTF
TRBJ2-6	NA	TRBV7-9	NA	TGTGCCAGCACCTCACCAAACAGGGAGACCACTGGGGCCAACGTCCTGACTTTC	CASTSPNRETTGANVLTF
TRBJ2-1	TRBD2	TRBV19	once	TGTGCCAGTAGTACCGTACTAGCGGGGGGCAACAATGAGCAGTTCTTC	CASSTVLAGGNNEQFF
TRBJ2-5	NA	TRBV7-9	NA	TGTGCCAGCAGCGCAACTGGCGGGACCCAGTACTTC	CASSATGGTQYF
TRBJ2-1	TRBD2	TRBV15	NA	TGTGCCGCCAGCACCGAGCGGGAGAGGCAGTTCTTC	CAASTERERQFF
TRBJ1-2	TRBD1	TRBV28	NA	TGTGCCAGCAACCGGGACAGGGTGGGTGGCTACACCTTC	CASNRDRVGGYTF
TRBJ1-2	NA	TRBV30	NA	TGTGCCTGGAGTTCAGGGGCAGGGAACTATGGCTACACCTTC	CAWSSGAGNYGYTF
TRBJ1-5	NA	TRBV21-1	NA	TGTGCCAGCAGCTCTTTCCGGACAGGGGCTAGCAATCAGCCCCAGCATTTT	CASSSFRTGASNQPQHF
TRBJ1-2	NA	TRBV4-3	NA	TGCGCCAGCAGCCAAGAGTCAGGGAATGGCTACACCTTC	CASSQESGNGYTF
TRBJ1-3	NA	TRBV6-5	NA	TGTGCCAGCAGTTACGCAGGACACTCTGGAAACACCATATATTTT	CASSYAGHSGNTIYF
TRBJ1-2	TRBD1	TRBV13	NA	TGTGCCAGCAGCTTAGGGGGACAGGGGGCCCGTGGCTACACCTTC	CASSLGGQGARGYTF
TRBJ1-1	NA	TRBV5-4	NA	TGTGCCAGCAGCCCGGAGGGGTCAAGGACTGAAGCTTTCTTT	CASSPEGSRTEAFF
TRBJ2-7	TRBD2	TRBV10-3	once	TGTGCCATCAGATCGTCGCCTAGCGGGGACGAGCAGTACTTC	CAIRSSPSGDEQYF
TRBJ1-2	TRBD1	TRBV18	NA	TGTGCCAGCTCACCAGGGACAGGCTTTAACTATGGCTACACCTTC	CASSPGTGFNYGYTF
TRBJ1-5	TRBD1	TRBV28	NA	TGTGCCAGCAGCACAGGGGGATACAATCAGCCCCAGCATTTT	CASSTGGYNQPQHF
TRBJ2-5	TRBD2	TRBV7-6	once	TGTGCCAGCAGCCAGATCGGGACTACGCAGGGCGAGACCCAGTACTTC	CASSQIGTTQGETQYF
TRBJ2-1	NA	TRBV11-2	few	TGTGCCAGCAGCTTAGCCTACGGAGACAATGAGCAGTTCTTC	CASSLAYGDNEQFF
TRBJ2-5	NA	TRBV5-4	NA	TGTGCCAGCAGCTTGGGGAACAGGGTAGGGACACAAGAGACCCAGTACTTC	CASSLGNRVGTQETQYF
TRBJ2-3	TRBD2	TRBV28	NA	TGTGCCAGCAGTGGGACTAGCGGGGCGCGCACAGATACGCAGTATTTT	CASSGTSGARTDTQYF
TRBJ1-1	NA	TRBV19	NA	TGTGCCAGTAGTATTTGGGGGGTTAACACTGAAGCTTTCTTT	CASSIWGVNTEAFF
TRBJ2-7	NA	TRBV7-2	NA	TGTGCCAGCAGCCCCCAAGACAGGAGCACGATCTACGAGCAGTACTTC	CASSPQDRSTIYEQYF
TRBJ2-5	TRBD1	TRBV5-1	NA	TGCGCCAGCAGCTTGGCTGGACAGGGGGTCCAAGAGACCCAGTACTTC	CASSLAGQGVQETQYF
TRBJ2-4	NA	TRBV28	once	TGTGCCAGCAGTTTTTATGGGTACGGAGGAAAAAACATTCAGTACTTC	CASSFYGYGGKNIQYF
TRBJ2-3	NA	TRBV5-4	NA	TGTGCCAGCAGCTTGGTGCAGGCCACAGATACGCAGTATTTT	CASSLVQATDTQYF
TRBJ1-2	NA	TRBV6-2/TRBV6-3	NA	TGTGCCAGCAGTTACTCGAACTACCGGACCTTC	CASSYSNYRTF
TRBJ2-3	NA	TRBV29-1	NA	TGCAGCGTTGGGCTCGTCGGGAGTGGTTTAAGAACAGATACGCAGTATTTT	CSVGLVGSGLRTDTQYF
TRBJ2-3	TRBD1	TRBV28	NA	TGTGCCAGCAGCCGGACAGGGAACGTAGATACGCAGTATTTT	CASSRTGNVDTQYF
TRBJ2-1	TRBD2	TRBV27	NA	TGTGCCAGCAGTTTAAGGGTGACCGGGACTAGCGGTAGCTCCTACAATGAGCAGTTCTTC	CASSLRVTGTSGSSYNEQFF
TRBJ2-7	TRBD1	TRBV29-1	NA	TGCAGCGTTGTTCCGGGACAGGGTTTTTACGAGCAGTACTTC	CSVVPGQGFYEQYF